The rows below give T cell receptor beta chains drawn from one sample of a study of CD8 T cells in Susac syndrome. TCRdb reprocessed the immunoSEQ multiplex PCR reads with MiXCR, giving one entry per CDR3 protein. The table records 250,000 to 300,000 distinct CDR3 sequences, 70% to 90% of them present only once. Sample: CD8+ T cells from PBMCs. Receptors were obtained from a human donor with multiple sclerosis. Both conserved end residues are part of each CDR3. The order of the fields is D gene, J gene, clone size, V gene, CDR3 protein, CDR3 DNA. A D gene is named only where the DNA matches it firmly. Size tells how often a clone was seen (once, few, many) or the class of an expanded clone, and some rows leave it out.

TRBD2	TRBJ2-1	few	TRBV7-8	CASSLGLAGSKSSYNEQFF	TGTGCCAGCAGCTTGGGACTAGCGGGATCCAAAAGCTCCTACAATGAGCAGTTCTTC
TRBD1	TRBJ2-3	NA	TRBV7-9	CASRFRDRITDTQYF	TGTGCCAGCAGATTCCGGGACAGGATCACAGATACGCAGTATTTT
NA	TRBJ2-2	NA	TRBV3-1	CASSQVARRTSDTYYTGELFF	TGTGCCAGCAGCCAAGTTGCCCGACGAACCTCTGACACTTACTACACCGGGGAGCTGTTTTTT
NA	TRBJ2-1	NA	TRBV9	CASSVGGPGYEQFF	TGTGCCAGCAGCGTAGGAGGGCCCGGGTATGAGCAGTTCTTC
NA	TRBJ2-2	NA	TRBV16	CASSPKNTGELFF	TGTGCCAGCAGCCCAAAGAACACCGGGGAGCTGTTTTTT
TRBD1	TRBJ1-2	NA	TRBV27	CASTSTGTNGYTF	TGTGCCAGCACGTCGACAGGGACAAATGGCTACACCTTC
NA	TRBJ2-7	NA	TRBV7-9	CASSPRSSASSYEQYF	TGTGCCAGCAGCCCCAGATCTAGCGCGAGCTCCTACGAGCAGTACTTC
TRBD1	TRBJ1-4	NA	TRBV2	CASSEFRDRDEKLFF	TGTGCCAGCAGTGAATTCCGGGACAGGGATGAAAAACTGTTTTTT
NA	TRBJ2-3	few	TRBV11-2	CASSYLASSTDTQYF	TGTGCCAGCAGCTATCTAGCGTCTAGCACAGATACGCAGTATTTT
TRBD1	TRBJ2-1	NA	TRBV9	CASSAVGGTGAYNEQFF	TGTGCCAGCAGCGCCGTGGGGGGGACAGGGGCTTACAATGAGCAGTTCTTC
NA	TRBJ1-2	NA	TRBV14	CASSRLLEYGYTF	TGTGCCAGCAGCCGACTTCTTGAGTATGGCTACACCTTC
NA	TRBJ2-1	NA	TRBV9	CASSVEGDEQFF	TGTGCCAGCAGCGTAGAGGGCGATGAGCAGTTCTTC
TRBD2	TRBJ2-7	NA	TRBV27	CASSPSFGTRGYEQYF	TGTGCCAGCAGTCCGTCCTTCGGGACTAGGGGGTACGAGCAGTACTTC
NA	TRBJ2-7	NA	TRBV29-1	CSVVVPHEQYF	TGCAGCGTTGTTGTCCCCCACGAGCAGTACTTC
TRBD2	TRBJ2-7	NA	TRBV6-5	CASSYSAGTTYYEQYF	TGTGCCAGCAGTTACTCAGCTGGGACTACGTACTACGAGCAGTACTTC
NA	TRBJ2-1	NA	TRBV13	CASSLDAGQLGNEQFF	TGTGCCAGCAGCTTAGATGCAGGACAGTTGGGTAATGAGCAGTTCTTC
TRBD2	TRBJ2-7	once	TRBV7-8	CASSSSGATYEQYF	TGTGCCAGCAGCTCTAGCGGAGCTACCTACGAGCAGTACTTC
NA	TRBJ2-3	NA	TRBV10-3	CAISSRSPTDTQYF	TGTGCCATCAGCAGTAGGAGCCCCACAGATACGCAGTATTTT
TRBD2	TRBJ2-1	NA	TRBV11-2	CASSRGLADNEQFF	TGTGCCAGCAGCCGGGGACTAGCGGACAATGAGCAGTTCTTC
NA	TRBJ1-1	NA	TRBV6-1	CASQTLGDKAFF	TGTGCCAGCCAGACCCTCGGGGATAAAGCTTTCTTT
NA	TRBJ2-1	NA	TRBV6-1	CASTLTSNGNEQFF	TGTGCCAGCACCTTGACTAGTAATGGCAATGAGCAGTTCTTC
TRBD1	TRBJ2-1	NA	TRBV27	CASSLVGTGPNEQFF	TGTGCCAGCAGTTTGGTGGGGACAGGGCCTAATGAGCAGTTCTTC
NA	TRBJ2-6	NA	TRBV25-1	CASSEGYGANVLTF	TGTGCCAGCAGTGAAGGCTACGGGGCCAACGTCCTGACTTTC
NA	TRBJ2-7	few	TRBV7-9	CASSLDSTYEQYF	TGTGCCAGCAGCTTGGACTCGACCTACGAGCAGTACTTC
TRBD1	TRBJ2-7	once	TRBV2	CASRPGTAYEQYF	TGTGCCAGCCGCCCGGGGACAGCCTACGAGCAGTACTTC
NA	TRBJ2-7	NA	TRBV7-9	CASSRDGAYEQYF	TGTGCCAGCAGCCGGGACGGAGCCTACGAGCAGTACTTC
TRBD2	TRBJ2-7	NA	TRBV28	CASSLGLAGGYEQYF	TGTGCCAGCAGTTTAGGACTAGCGGGGGGCTACGAGCAGTACTTC
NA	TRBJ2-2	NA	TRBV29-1	CSVVGLDSPNTGELFF	TGCAGCGTTGTTGGACTGGACAGCCCGAACACCGGGGAGCTGTTTTTT
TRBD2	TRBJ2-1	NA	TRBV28	CASSALLAGVVNEQFF	TGTGCCAGCAGTGCCCTACTAGCGGGAGTAGTAAATGAGCAGTTCTTC
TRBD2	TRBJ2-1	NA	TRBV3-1	CASSQGTSGRAVSAYNEQFF	TGTGCCAGCAGCCAAGGGACTAGCGGGAGGGCCGTTTCGGCCTACAATGAGCAGTTCTTC
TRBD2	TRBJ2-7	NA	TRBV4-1	CASSHLAGGTWEQYF	TGCGCCAGCAGCCACCTAGCGGGAGGCACTTGGGAGCAGTACTTC
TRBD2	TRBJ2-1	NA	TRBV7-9	CASSWPLAVSYNEQFF	TGTGCCAGCAGCTGGCCCCTAGCGGTCTCCTACAATGAGCAGTTCTTC
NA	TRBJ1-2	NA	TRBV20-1	CSARDPLNSNYGYTF	TGCAGTGCTAGAGATCCTCTGAACAGTAACTATGGCTACACCTTC
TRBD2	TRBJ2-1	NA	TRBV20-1	CSTRTRQSYNEQFF	TGCAGTACTAGGACTAGACAGTCCTACAATGAGCAGTTCTTC
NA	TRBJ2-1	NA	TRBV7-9	CASRSGEGWVVQFF	TGTGCCAGCAGATCGGGAGAAGGGTGGGTGGTGCAGTTCTTC
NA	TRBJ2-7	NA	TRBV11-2	CASSLVIGTLHYEQYF	TGTGCCAGCAGCTTAGTAATAGGGACACTCCACTACGAGCAGTACTTC
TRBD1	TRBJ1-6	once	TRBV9	CASSVSGTDNSPLHF	TGTGCCAGCAGCGTATCCGGGACAGATAATTCACCCCTCCACTTT
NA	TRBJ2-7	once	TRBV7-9	CASSQRHRSSYEQYF	TGTGCCAGCAGCCAACGACACCGCAGCTCCTACGAGCAGTACTTC
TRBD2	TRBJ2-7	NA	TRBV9	CASSATSGRTYEQYF	TGTGCCAGCAGCGCGACTAGCGGGAGGACCTACGAGCAGTACTTC
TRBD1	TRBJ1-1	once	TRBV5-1	CASSSSRTGGDTEAFF	TGCGCCAGCAGCTCAAGCCGGACAGGCGGCGACACTGAAGCTTTCTTT